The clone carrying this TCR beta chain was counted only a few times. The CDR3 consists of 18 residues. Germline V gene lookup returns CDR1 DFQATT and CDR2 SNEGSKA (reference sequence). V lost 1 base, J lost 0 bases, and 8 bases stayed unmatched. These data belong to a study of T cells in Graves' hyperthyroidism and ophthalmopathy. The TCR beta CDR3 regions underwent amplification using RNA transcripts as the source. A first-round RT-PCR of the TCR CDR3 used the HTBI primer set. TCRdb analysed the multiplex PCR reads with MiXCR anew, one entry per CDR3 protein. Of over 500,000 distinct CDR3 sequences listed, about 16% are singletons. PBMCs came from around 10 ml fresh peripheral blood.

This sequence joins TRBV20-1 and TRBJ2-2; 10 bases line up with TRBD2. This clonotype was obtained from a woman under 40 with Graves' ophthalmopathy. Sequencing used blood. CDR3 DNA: TGCAGTGCTAGAGGAACTAGCGGGGTTTCCGCGAACACCGGGGAGCTGTTTTTT. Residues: CSARGTSGVSANTGELFF.